In its sample, the clone carrying this T cell receptor beta chain was seen once. The antigen is unknown. The junction had 5 bases not matched to a gene; V was cut back by 2 bases and J by 4 bases. Germline V CDR1 and CDR2: SGHTA, FQGNSA. This CDR3 comprises 15 residues. This entry comes from a study of blood T cells in healthy people across ages. Regarding the study as a whole: Greater diversity and more naive CD4+ cells were seen in long-lived donors than in aged donors. While age rose, TCR beta diversity per million T cells dropped in a roughly linear way.

Every sample gave at least 5 micrograms of total RNA when it was extracted. Together with a sample-barcoded 5' primer, a J-beta primer mix was included in a second PCR lasting about 7 to 11 cycles. One entry per CDR3 protein results from TCRdb running MiXCR on the 5' RACE reads. The sample consists of 650,000 to 700,000 distinct CDR3 sequences, approximately 31% of them appearing once. The sequencing input was blood. This chain links TRBV7-2 with TRBJ2-5; 9 nucleotides align to TRBD2. The TCR was taken from a woman at least 80 years old in good health. The CDR3 DNA follows: TGTGCCAGCAGCTTATTAGCGGGAGAACGAGAGACCCAGTACTTC. This translates into CASSLLAGERETQYF.